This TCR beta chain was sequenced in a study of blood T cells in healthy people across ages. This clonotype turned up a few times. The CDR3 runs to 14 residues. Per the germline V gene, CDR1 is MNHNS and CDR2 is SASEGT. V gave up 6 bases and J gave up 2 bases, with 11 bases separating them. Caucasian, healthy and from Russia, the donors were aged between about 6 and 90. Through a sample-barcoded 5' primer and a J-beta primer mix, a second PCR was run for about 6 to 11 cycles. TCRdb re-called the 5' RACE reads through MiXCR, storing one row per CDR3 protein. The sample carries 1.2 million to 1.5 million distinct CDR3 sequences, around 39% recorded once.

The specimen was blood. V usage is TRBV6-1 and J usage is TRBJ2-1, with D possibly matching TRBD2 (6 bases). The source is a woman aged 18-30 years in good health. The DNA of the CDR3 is TGTGCCAGCAGCCTAGCGCACACCTACAATGAGCAGTTCTTC. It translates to CASSLAHTYNEQFF.